What follows are 16 T cell receptor beta chains derived from one specimen sequenced in a study of T-cell memory formation after mild COVID-19. MiXCR was run by TCRdb on the 5' RACE reads, yielding one entry per CDR3 protein. This sample yields more than 120,000 distinct CDR3 sequences, of which around 21% are seen a single time; approximately 2% belongs to the top ten. The sequenced sample consisted of PBMCs or a T cell subset sorted from them (not recorded which). All receptors come from an adult woman who had mild COVID-19 (a few samples of this study predate the infection). Cell type and time point are not known.

This sequence joins TRBV3-1 and TRBJ1-2; D gene ambiguous. The CDR3 runs 18 residues. CDR1 and CDR2 from the germline V gene are LGHDT and YNNKEL (reference sequence). V dropped 2 bases and J dropped 3 bases, with 22 bases sitting between them. In DNA form, the CDR3 reads TGTGCCAGCAGCCAAAAACCTTCGCGAGGGTACCTGTACTATGGCTACACCTTC. Translating it yields CASSQKPSRGYLYYGYTF.

In this sample, this clonotype turned up a few times. This sequence joins TRBV7-6 and TRBJ2-5; 8 bases line up with TRBD1. The CDR3 length is 15 residues. Germline V gene lookup returns CDR1 SGHVS and CDR2 FNYEAQ. The V and J ends lost 3 bases and 5 bases, in that order; junction bases with no gene match: 8. The DNA for the CDR3 is TGTGCCAGCAGCTTGCGGAGGACAGGGCGGGAGACCCAGTACTTC. It is translated as CASSLRRTGRETQYF.

This clonotype came up a few times. V gene TRBV12-3 or TRBV12-4 combines with J gene TRBJ2-3, with 7 nucleotides matching TRBD1. This CDR3 comprises 16 residues. The V segment lost 4 bases and the J segment 2 bases; nucleotides outside the gene matches: 9. CDR3 sequence: CASSWLQGIDTDTQYF. CDR3 DNA: TGTGCCAGCAGTTGGTTACAGGGGATCGACACAGATACGCAGTATTTT.

The gene calls are TRBV5-1 and TRBJ2-7; a weak D match, TRBD1 (6 bases). This CDR3 contains 15 residues. CDR1 is SGHRS, CDR2 YFSETQ, per germline. V lost 0 bases to trimming and J lost 2 bases, with 12 bases between them. DNA of the CDR3: TGCGCCAGCAGCTTGGCCGGGCAGGGGACCTACGAGCAGTACTTC. Encoded protein: CASSLAGQGTYEQYF.

Only a few counts were recorded for this clonotype. The chain joins TRBV7-2 to TRBJ2-5, with TRBD1 matching 7 bases. Germline lookup yields CDR1 SGHTA and CDR2 FQGNSA. CDR3 length: 14 amino acids. With 4 bases clipped from V and 4 bases from J, the junction kept 6 bases outside the gene matches. The DNA for the CDR3 is TGTGCCAGCAGCTCTAGACAGGGCCCAGAGACCCAGTACTTC. Its translation: CASSSRQGPETQYF.

The chain employs TRBV7-2 and TRBJ1-5; D not certain. CDR3 length: 19 residues. Germline V gives CDR1 SGHTA, CDR2 FQGNSA. V shed 1 base and J shed 3 bases, with 22 bases lying between them. Here the CDR3 reads CASSLGGRTRLGHNQPQHF. CDR3 coding DNA: TGTGCCAGCAGCTTAGGTGGGCGAACAAGACTTGGGCACAATCAGCCCCAGCATTTT.

In this sample, this clonotype turned up a few times. The V call is TRBV5-4, the J call TRBJ1-1; D is perhaps TRBD1 (6 bases). V was clipped by 2 bases and J by 3 bases, with 14 bases between them. Germline assignment: CDR1 SGHNT and CDR2 YYREEE (reference sequence). The CDR3 is made up of 15 amino acids. CDR3 nucleotides: TGTGCCAGCAGCTTCCCGGGGGGGCAGGACACTGAAGCTTTCTTT. This gives the protein CASSFPGGQDTEAFF.

In this sample, this clonotype turned up a few times. V and J are TRBV12-3 or TRBV12-4 and TRBJ2-5, with TRBD1 matching over 8 bases. J was trimmed by 4 bases and V by 5 bases; bases with no gene match: 12. The CDR3 sequence is 16 residues long. CDR3 amino acids: CASSTTGTGGPETQYF. Here the CDR3 DNA reads TGTGCCAGCAGTACGACCGGGACAGGTGGACCAGAGACCCAGTACTTC.

Only a few counts were recorded for this clonotype. The chain couples TRBV7-2 to TRBJ2-3; 11 bases map to TRBD2. This CDR3 spans 16 amino acids. V gave up 5 bases and J gave up 1 base; unmatched junction bases: 5. Germline V CDR1 and CDR2: SGHTA, FQGNSA. The CDR3: CASSPIAGGGTDTQYF. The CDR3 DNA sequence: TGTGCCAGCAGCCCCATAGCGGGAGGGGGCACAGATACGCAGTATTTT.

This clonotype was detected only a few times. The V and J genes are TRBV3-1 and TRBJ1-1; TRBD1 is a possible D gene (5 bases). CDR1 and CDR2 (germline): LGHDT, YNNKEL (reference sequence). The V gene lost 5 bases and the J gene lost 6 bases, with 13 bases spanning the gap. This CDR3 comprises 13 residues. The CDR3 DNA follows: TGTGCCAGCAGCTTCCAGGGTTTATCTGAAGCTTTCTTT. Its protein is CASSFQGLSEAFF.

The CDR3 DNA follows: TGTGCCAGCAGGGCGACAGGGAACTATGGCTACACCTTC. Protein sequence: CASRATGNYGYTF. The V and J genes are TRBV2 and TRBJ1-2, with 7 bases identical to TRBD1. The trim removed 6 bases at V and 2 bases at J, leaving 3 bases unmatched. This CDR3 spans 13 amino acids. The germline V gene encodes CDR1 SNHLY and CDR2 FYNNEI.

The V gene is TRBV12-3 or TRBV12-4, the J gene TRBJ1-3; D gene uncertain. V was cut by 5 bases and J by 4 bases, with 6 bases left in between. The CDR3 loop spans 12 amino acids. CDR3: CASSNKGNTIYF. The CDR3 DNA is TGTGCCAGCAGTAATAAGGGAAACACCATATATTTT.

In its sample, this clonotype was seen once. The rearrangement uses TRBV9 and TRBJ2-3; the D gene is possibly TRBD2 (5 bases). Germline V lookup: CDR1 SGDLS, CDR2 YYNGEE. The CDR3 is made up of 15 amino acids. V was clipped by 2 bases and J by 2 bases, with 12 bases between them. DNA for the CDR3: TGTGCCAGCAGCGTCAGTAGCGCCCCCACAGATACGCAGTATTTT. Translating it yields CASSVSSAPTDTQYF.

The rearrangement joins TRBV11-2 to TRBJ2-7; unclear D gene. Trimming took off 4 bases at V and 0 bases at J, with 7 bases between the two ends. Germline-derived CDR1 and CDR2 are SGHAT and FQNNGV. The CDR3 contains 13 residues. The chain's CDR3 is CASSSGISYEQYF. The CDR3 DNA follows: TGTGCCAGCAGCTCGGGTATCTCCTACGAGCAGTACTTC.

This clonotype was picked up a small number of times. The chain couples TRBV12-3 or TRBV12-4 to TRBJ2-1; D not resolved. V lost 4 bases to trimming and J lost 9 bases, with 16 bases between them. This CDR3 contains 14 residues. The chain's CDR3 is CASSSLQSVSEQFF. CDR3 coding DNA: TGTGCCAGCAGTTCCTTACAGTCCGTCAGTGAGCAGTTCTTC.

This clonotype was seen at least ten times. V and J are TRBV20-1 and TRBJ2-1; 12 nucleotides match TRBD2. CDR3 length: 18 residues. Germline loops: CDR1 DFQATT, CDR2 SNEGSKA (reference sequence). Unmatched junction bases numbered 10, after V lost 0 bases and J lost 4 bases. CDR3 DNA: TGCAGTGCTAGAGATAGCTCTAGCGGGAGGGCCGGATACAATGAGCAGTTCTTC. Amino acids: CSARDSSSGRAGYNEQFF.